Presented here are 3 T cell receptor beta chains from one specimen sequenced in a study of spatial heterogeneity in lung cancer. TCRdb reprocessed the 5' RACE reads with MiXCR, giving one entry per CDR3 protein. The sample yields about 20,000 distinct CDR3 sequences, about 9% seen once. The sample's time point: blood at routine non-recurrence follow-up after resection. The material was PBMCs, obtained at follow-up. The source of these receptors is a female donor with early-stage non-small cell lung cancer.

This clonotype was counted only a few times. V and J are TRBV20-1 and TRBJ2-7; D may be TRBD1 or TRBD2 (5 bases each). The germline V and J ends were trimmed by 6 bases and 2 bases, with 14 bases remaining between them. The CDR3 contains 13 residues. Germline V gene data show CDR1 as DFQATT and CDR2 as SNEGSKA (reference sequence). The CDR3 protein is CSAPGDVAYEQYF. The CDR3 coding sequence is TGCAGTGCCCCTGGGGACGTAGCCTACGAGCAGTACTTC.

The CDR3 DNA sequence: TGTGCCATCAGTGAGTCGCTACAGGGACAGTTCTTC. This gives the protein CAISESLQGQFF. The rearrangement links TRBV10-3 to TRBJ2-1, with D possibly matching TRBD1 (6 bases). The CDR3 runs to 12 residues. Germline V gene data show CDR1 as ENHRY and CDR2 as SYGVKD. Trimming took off 0 bases at V and 13 bases at J, with 10 bases between the two ends.

This clonotype has a count of ten or more. V gene TRBV28 combines with J gene TRBJ2-3; possibly TRBD2 for D (6 bases). The V and J ends lost 6 bases and 5 bases respectively, with 18 bases between them. In germline, CDR1 is MDHEN, CDR2 SYDVKM. The CDR3 extends over 15 amino acids. The CDR3 loop reads CASSLGASVGDTQYF. In DNA form, the CDR3 reads TGTGCCAGCAGCCTCGGTGCTAGCGTCGGAGATACGCAGTATTTT.